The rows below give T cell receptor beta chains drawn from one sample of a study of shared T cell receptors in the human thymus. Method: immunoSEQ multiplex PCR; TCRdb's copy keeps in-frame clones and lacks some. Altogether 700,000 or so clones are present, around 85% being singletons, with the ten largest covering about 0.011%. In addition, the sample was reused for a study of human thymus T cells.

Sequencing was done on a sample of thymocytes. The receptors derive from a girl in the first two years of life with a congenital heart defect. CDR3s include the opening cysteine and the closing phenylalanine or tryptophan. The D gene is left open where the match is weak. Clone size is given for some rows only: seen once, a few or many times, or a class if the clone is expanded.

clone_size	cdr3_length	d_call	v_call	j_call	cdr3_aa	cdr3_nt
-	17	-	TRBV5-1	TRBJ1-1	CASSLEAQVYRDTEAFF	TGCGCCAGCAGCTTGGAGGCCCAGGTGTACAGGGACACTGAAGCTTTCTTT
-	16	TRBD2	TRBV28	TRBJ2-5	CASSDPRGGSKQTQYF	TGTGCCAGCAGTGATCCACGGGGGGGCTCCAAACAGACCCAGTACTTC
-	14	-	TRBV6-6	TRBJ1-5	CASGGSNSNQPQHF	TGTGCCAGCGGAGGGAGCAATAGCAATCAGCCCCAGCATTTT
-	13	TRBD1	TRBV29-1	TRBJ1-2	CSVGQGYDYGYTF	TGCAGCGTCGGACAGGGTTATGACTATGGCTACACCTTC
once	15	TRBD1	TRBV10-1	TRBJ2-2	CASSEGQGLGGELFF	TGCGCCAGCAGTGAAGGACAGGGGCTTGGCGGGGAGCTGTTTTTT
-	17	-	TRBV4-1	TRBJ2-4	CASSHTQPPGTKNIQYF	TGCGCCAGCAGCCACACACAGCCTCCGGGGACCAAAAACATTCAGTACTTC
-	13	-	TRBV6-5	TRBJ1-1	CASSFGDGTEAFF	TGTGCCAGCAGTTTCGGGGATGGGACTGAAGCTTTCTTT
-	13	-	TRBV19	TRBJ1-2	CASSIRPGYGYTF	TGTGCCAGTAGTATAAGACCGGGCTATGGCTACACCTTC
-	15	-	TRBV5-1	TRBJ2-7	CASSRTKRSTYEQYF	TGCGCCAGCAGCCGTACGAAGAGGTCGACCTACGAGCAGTACTTC
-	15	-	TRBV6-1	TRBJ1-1	CASSEQGLSDTEAFF	TGTGCCAGCAGTGAGCAGGGGCTGTCAGACACTGAAGCTTTCTTT
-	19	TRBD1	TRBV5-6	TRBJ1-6	CASNEGGITGQGSYSPLHF	TGTGCCAGCAATGAGGGGGGTATTACCGGACAGGGCAGTTATTCACCCCTCCACTTT
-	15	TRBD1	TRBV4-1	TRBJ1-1	CASSQGYRGNTEAFF	TGCGCCAGCAGCCAAGGCTACAGGGGGAACACTGAAGCTTTCTTT
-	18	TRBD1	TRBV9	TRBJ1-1	CASSLRPGTGKENTEAFF	TGTGCCAGCAGCCTCCGTCCCGGGACAGGGAAGGAGAACACTGAAGCTTTCTTT
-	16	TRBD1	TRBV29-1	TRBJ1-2	CSVEDRRDRANYGYTF	TGCAGCGTTGAAGACCGCCGGGACAGGGCCAACTATGGCTACACCTTC
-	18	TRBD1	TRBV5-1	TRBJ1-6	CASSPRAHRGSYNSPLHF	TGCGCCAGCAGCCCCCGGGCCCACAGGGGATCCTATAATTCACCCCTCCACTTT
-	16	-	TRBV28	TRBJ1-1	CASRSNRELFYTEAFF	TGTGCCAGCAGGAGCAACAGGGAGCTCTTTTACACTGAAGCTTTCTTT
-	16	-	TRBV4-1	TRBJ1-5	CASSPRRVRFDQPQHF	TGCGCCAGCAGCCCCAGGCGAGTGCGTTTCGATCAGCCCCAGCATTTT
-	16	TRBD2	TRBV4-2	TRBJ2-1	CASSPRGGPVSDEQFF	TGTGCCAGCAGCCCTCGGGGGGGCCCAGTCTCGGATGAGCAGTTCTTC
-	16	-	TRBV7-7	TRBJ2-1	CASSLTAGGTYNEQFF	TGTGCTAGCAGCTTAACGGCAGGGGGGACCTACAATGAGCAGTTCTTC
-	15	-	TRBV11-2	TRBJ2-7	CASSSRDTSHYEQYF	TGTGCCAGCAGCTCCCGGGACACCAGCCACTACGAGCAGTACTTC
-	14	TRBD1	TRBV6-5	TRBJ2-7	CASRRGTGGYEQYF	TGTGCCAGCAGGCGGGGGACAGGGGGATACGAGCAGTACTTC
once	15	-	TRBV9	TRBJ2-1	CASSVDQISYNEQFF	TGTGCCAGCAGCGTAGACCAGATCTCCTACAATGAGCAGTTCTTC
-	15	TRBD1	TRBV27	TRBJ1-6	CASSLSGQGDSPLHF	TGTGCCAGCAGTTTATCGGGTCAGGGGGATTCACCCCTCCACTTT
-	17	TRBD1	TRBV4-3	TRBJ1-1	CASSQGDREDMNTEAFF	TGCGCCAGCAGCCAGGGGGACAGGGAGGACATGAACACTGAAGCTTTCTTT
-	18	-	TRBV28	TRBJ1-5	CASSWPGVGQYSNQPQHF	TGTGCCAGCAGTTGGCCAGGGGTAGGACAGTATAGCAATCAGCCCCAGCATTTT
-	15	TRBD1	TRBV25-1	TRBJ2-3	CASGEADRETDTQYF	TGTGCCAGCGGGGAGGCGGACAGGGAAACAGATACGCAGTATTTT
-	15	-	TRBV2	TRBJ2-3	CASSDWQEESDTQYF	TGTGCCAGCAGTGACTGGCAGGAGGAATCAGATACGCAGTATTTT
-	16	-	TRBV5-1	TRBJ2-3	CASSPNSTSDTDTQYF	TGCGCCAGCAGCCCTAACAGTACCTCGGACACAGATACGCAGTATTTT
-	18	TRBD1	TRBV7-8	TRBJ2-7	CASSPLLQGTLSRLEQYF	TGTGCCAGCAGCCCGTTGCTACAGGGGACCCTCTCCAGACTCGAGCAGTACTTC
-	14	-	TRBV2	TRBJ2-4	CASNRGGAGGIQYF	TGTGCCAGCAACCGAGGGGGGGCCGGGGGCATTCAGTACTTC
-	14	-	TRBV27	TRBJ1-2	CASSSTAARSGYTF	TGTGCCAGCAGTTCTACGGCAGCTAGGAGTGGCTACACCTTC
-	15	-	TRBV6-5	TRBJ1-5	CASSPVGGFHQPQHF	TGTGCCAGCAGCCCCGTAGGGGGATTCCATCAGCCCCAGCATTTT
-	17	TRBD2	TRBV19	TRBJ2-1	CASSMLGGGSSYNEQFF	TGTGCCAGTAGTATGTTAGGCGGGGGGTCGTCCTACAATGAGCAGTTCTTC
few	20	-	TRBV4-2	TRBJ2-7	CASSPSSQEVGDLQFYEQYF	TGTGCCAGCTCCCCCAGCAGCCAAGAGGTAGGGGACTTACAATTCTACGAGCAGTACTTC
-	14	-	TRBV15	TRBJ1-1	CATSVHREDTEAFF	TGTGCCACCAGCGTCCACAGAGAAGACACTGAAGCTTTCTTT
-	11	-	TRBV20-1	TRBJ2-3	CSARDTMTQYF	TGCAGTGCTAGAGATACAATGACGCAGTATTTT